This T cell receptor (beta chain) was sequenced for a study of blood T cells in healthy people across ages. The authors ran a second PCR of 7 to 11 cycles using a sample-barcoded 5' primer and a J-beta primer mix. TCRdb re-called the 5' RACE reads with MiXCR, one entry per CDR3 protein. The sample records some 900,000 distinct CDR3 sequences, around 28% being singletons. Each sample used at least 6 million PBMCs. Study conclusions and caveats: The study regarded diversity estimates from one million T cells as underestimates.

This clonotype was recorded a few times. Its antigen is as yet unknown. V was cut by 1 base and J by 4 bases, with 17 bases left in between. The CDR3 contains 18 residues. Germline V lookup: CDR1 SEHNR, CDR2 FQNEAQ (reference sequence). The sample was blood. The sequence came from a woman aged 80 or over in good health. The rearrangement uses TRBV7-9 and TRBJ1-6; TRBD1 might be the D (6 bases). The DNA for the CDR3 is TGTGCCAGCAGCTTAGGTGGATCGAAAGGGGGATATAATTCACCCCTCCACTTT. Protein sequence: CASSLGGSKGGYNSPLHF. Supplemented by reference TRBV7-9 and TRBJ1-6, the full variable domain reads DTGVSQNPRHKITKRGQNVTFRCDPISEHNRLYWYRQTLGQGPEFLTYFQNEAQLEKSRLLSDRFSAERPKGSFSTLEIQRTEQGDSAMYLCASSLGGSKGGYNSPLHFGNGTRLTVT.